These 8 T cell receptor beta chains were all obtained from the same sample, sequenced in a study of T cells in Graves' hyperthyroidism and ophthalmopathy. RNA transcripts yielded amplified TCR beta CDR3 regions. When the TCR CDR3 underwent first-round RT-PCR, the HTBI primer set was used. TCRdb independently ran MiXCR on the multiplex PCR reads; one entry per CDR3 protein. The table records about 400,000 distinct CDR3 sequences, under 15% of them present only once. The source material was blood. These receptors were taken from a woman in her thirties with Graves' hyperthyroidism.

The V and J genes are TRBV9 and TRBJ2-1; 8 nucleotides line up with TRBD2. The V segment lost 2 bases and the J segment 4 bases; nucleotides outside the gene matches: 2. This CDR3 is built from 14 residues. CDR1 and CDR2 from the germline V gene are SGDLS and YYNGEE. The CDR3 coding sequence is TGTGCCAGCAGCGTTACTAGCGGATACAATGAGCAGTTCTTC. Protein sequence: CASSVTSGYNEQFF.

This clonotype was detected a few times. CDR3 region: CASSEFSGSSLEQYF. Here the CDR3 DNA reads TGTGCCAGCAGCGAATTTAGCGGGAGCTCTCTCGAGCAGTACTTC. The V gene is TRBV6-1, the J gene TRBJ2-7; 9 nucleotides agree with TRBD2. After removal of 6 bases from V and 6 bases from J, the junction contained 12 bases not matched to a gene. The CDR3 length is 15 residues. CDR1 is MNHNS and CDR2 is SASEGT in the germline V gene.

There are a few counts of this clonotype. The rearrangement joins TRBV14 to TRBJ2-1; 7 bases map to TRBD2. Germline V gene lookup returns CDR1 SGHDN and CDR2 FVKESK. The CDR3 runs to 14 residues. With V trimmed by 1 base and J by 8 bases, 5 bases remained unmatched. The CDR3 reads CASSQGGGSHEQFF. The CDR3 nucleotides are TGTGCCAGCAGCCAAGGGGGAGGGAGCCATGAGCAGTTCTTC.

In its sample, this clonotype was seen many times. The chain uses TRBV28 and TRBJ1-2; possible D gene TRBD1, 6 bases. V was cut by 7 bases and J by 6 bases, with 24 bases left in between. The germline gives CDR1 MDHEN, CDR2 SYDVKM. The CDR3 runs 16 residues. Here the CDR3 reads CASKFWVGGGADGYTF. The CDR3, as DNA: TGTGCCAGCAAGTTTTGGGTTGGGGGGGGCGCAGATGGCTACACCTTC.

The CDR3: CASSPVDQGTSGLARKFF. As DNA, the CDR3 is TGTGCCAGCTCACCGGTCGATCAGGGGACTAGCGGTCTGGCGAGGAAGTTCTTC. J is TRBJ2-1 and V is TRBV18; 11 bases line up with TRBD2. Per germline, CDR1 KGHSH and CDR2 LQKENI. V was clipped by 3 bases and J by 14 bases; unmatched bases: 21. CDR3 size: 18 residues.

The chain links TRBV10-3 to TRBJ1-6; possibly TRBD1 for D (5 bases). The CDR3 runs 17 residues. Germline V gene data show CDR1 as ENHRY and CDR2 as SYGVKD. V lost 2 bases and J lost 7, with 18 bases in between. In DNA form, the CDR3 reads TGTGCCATCAGTGAGAGGGCGTCGAGACAGAGGAATTCACCCCTCCACTTT. Translated, it gives CAISERASRQRNSPLHF.

The sample holds many counts of this clonotype. The rearrangement uses TRBV28 and TRBJ2-7; 8 bases map to TRBD1. Germline V gene sequence: CDR1 MDHEN, CDR2 SYDVKM. V was pared by 4 bases and J by 2 bases, with 10 bases of the junction left unmatched. The CDR3 spans 16 residues. CDR3 sequence (DNA): TGTGCCAGCAGTTCCCTCAGGACAGGGAGTACCTACGAGCAGTACTTC. Protein product: CASSSLRTGSTYEQYF.

Here the CDR3 reads CAISESRASDNEQFF. As DNA, the CDR3 is TGTGCCATCAGTGAGTCCAGGGCCAGCGACAATGAGCAGTTCTTC. The chain combines TRBV10-3 with TRBJ2-1, with D perhaps TRBD1 (5 bases). CDR1 and CDR2 (germline): ENHRY, SYGVKD. V was pared by 0 bases and J by 5 bases, with 11 bases between. CDR3 length: 15 amino acids.